This is a list of T cell receptor beta chains from one sample in a study of T cells in Graves' hyperthyroidism and ophthalmopathy. Using its own MiXCR run on the multiplex PCR reads, TCRdb lists one record per CDR3 protein. The sample lists a few hundred thousand distinct CDR3 sequences; 15% to 20% were seen once. The sequencing sample was made of blood. The receptor set was obtained from a woman between 18 and 29 years old with Graves' ophthalmopathy. CDR3s include the opening cysteine and the closing phenylalanine or tryptophan. A D gene is named only where the DNA matches it firmly. Part of the rows lack a size; the others show once, few, many or a class for expanded clones.

clone size: NA
D gene: NA
J gene: TRBJ2-1
V gene: TRBV12-3/TRBV12-4
CDR3 DNA: TGTGCCAGCAGTTTAGGGGGGCGGGATGAGCAGTTCTTC
CDR3 protein: CASSLGGRDEQFF

clone size: NA
D gene: NA
J gene: TRBJ1-1
V gene: TRBV10-3
CDR3 DNA: TGTGCCATCAGTGAGTCGGCGGGGGGACACACTGAAGCTTTCTTT
CDR3 protein: CAISESAGGHTEAFF

clone size: NA
D gene: NA
J gene: TRBJ1-5
V gene: TRBV27
CDR3 DNA: TGTGCCAGCAGTTTATTTGATGGGCAGCCCCAGCATTTT
CDR3 protein: CASSLFDGQPQHF

clone size: few
D gene: TRBD2
J gene: TRBJ2-7
V gene: TRBV15
CDR3 DNA: TGTGCCACCAGCAGAGAGAGGGTGAGACTAGCGGGAGAGGAGGGGGAGCAGTACTTC
CDR3 protein: CATSRERVRLAGEEGEQYF

clone size: many
D gene: TRBD2
J gene: TRBJ2-7
V gene: TRBV28
CDR3 DNA: TGTGCCTCTTCCGGGACCCAGACTAGCGGGACCTACGAGCAGTACTTC
CDR3 protein: CASSGTQTSGTYEQYF

clone size: NA
D gene: NA
J gene: TRBJ1-1
V gene: TRBV4-1
CDR3 DNA: TGCGCCAGCAGCCGAGCAGGGGCAACTGAAGCTTTCTTT
CDR3 protein: CASSRAGATEAFF

clone size: few
D gene: TRBD2
J gene: TRBJ2-1
V gene: TRBV6-1
CDR3 DNA: TGTGCCAGCACAAGTGAAGTGGGCGCTAGCGGGAGCTCCTACAATGAGCAGTTCTTC
CDR3 protein: CASTSEVGASGSSYNEQFF

clone size: many
D gene: NA
J gene: TRBJ1-1
V gene: TRBV5-8
CDR3 DNA: TGTGCCAGCAGCAGTTTTCCCCTGAGCACTGAAGCTTTCTTT
CDR3 protein: CASSSFPLSTEAFF

clone size: many
D gene: NA
J gene: TRBJ2-1
V gene: TRBV27
CDR3 DNA: TGTGCCAGCAGGCCCTTGAGTCAGGGGTACTACAATGAGCAGTTCTTC
CDR3 protein: CASRPLSQGYYNEQFF

clone size: few
D gene: TRBD2
J gene: TRBJ2-1
V gene: TRBV5-1
CDR3 DNA: TGCGCCAGCAGCCAAGGGACTATTTACAATGAGCAGTTCTTC
CDR3 protein: CASSQGTIYNEQFF

clone size: NA
D gene: TRBD1
J gene: TRBJ2-1
V gene: TRBV7-9
CDR3 DNA: TGTGCCAGCAGCTTGGGGGACAGGGGGCCGAATGAGCAGTTCTTC
CDR3 protein: CASSLGDRGPNEQFF

clone size: few
D gene: NA
J gene: TRBJ2-3
V gene: TRBV20-1
CDR3 DNA: TGCAGTGCTAGAGATAAAGGGAAGGGGACCAACACAGATACGCAGTATTTT
CDR3 protein: CSARDKGKGTNTDTQYF

clone size: NA
D gene: NA
J gene: TRBJ1-6
V gene: TRBV6-1
CDR3 DNA: TGTGCCAGCACATCCCCTGGGAGCTCCTATAATTCACCCCTCCACTTT
CDR3 protein: CASTSPGSSYNSPLHF

clone size: many
D gene: NA
J gene: TRBJ2-6
V gene: TRBV2
CDR3 DNA: TGTGCCAGCAGTGAAGCTAGGCCCTCTGGGGCCAACGTCCTGACTTTC
CDR3 protein: CASSEARPSGANVLTF

clone size: many
D gene: NA
J gene: TRBJ2-4
V gene: TRBV7-8
CDR3 DNA: TGTGCCAGCAGCTTAGCTAAGGACAGCAAAAACATTCAGTACTTC
CDR3 protein: CASSLAKDSKNIQYF